The 11 T cell receptor beta chains listed next were all sequenced from one sample in a study of blood T cell repertoires in COVID-19. Clones were sequenced by immunoSEQ multiplex PCR, and TCRdb holds only the in-frame ones, with some missing. Of under 200,000 clones in the sample, under 90% were seen once. Sequencing was performed on peripheral blood. The source is a woman aged 80 or over with acute or convalescent COVID-19.

The chain joins TRBV27 to TRBJ2-1; TRBD2 agrees at 13 bases. CDR1 and CDR2 (germline): MNHEY, SMNVEV (reference sequence). Losses at the gene ends were 5 bases for V and 5 bases for J; bases not matched to a gene: 12. CDR3 length: 18 amino acids. In nucleotides, the CDR3 is TGTGCCAGCAGTCCGCCTTCCGGACTAGCGGGAGTAAACAATGAGCAGTTCTTC. As protein: CASSPPSGLAGVNNEQFF.

The chain links TRBV6-2 or TRBV6-3 to TRBJ2-1; 14 positions agree with TRBD2. The V segment lost 4 bases and the J segment 5 bases; nucleotides outside the gene matches: 19. CDR3 length: 21 residues. Germline CDR1 reads MNHEY; CDR2 reads SVGEGT. The CDR3 nucleotides are TGTGCCAGCAGTTCCTTGCGGACTAGCGGGAGGTTGAGGTCGAGGGACAATGAGCAGTTCTTC. It translates to CASSSLRTSGRLRSRDNEQFF.

This clone was detected only once. The chain is built from TRBV7-2 and TRBJ2-7; 9 bases are a match to TRBD1. With V trimmed by 5 bases and J by 5 bases, 10 bases remained unmatched. This CDR3 region has 15 residues. CDR1 is SGHTA and CDR2 is FQGNSA in the germline V gene. Here the CDR3 DNA reads TGTGCCAGCAGCGTAGTAGGGACAGGGTCTGACGAGCAGTACTTC. The encoded protein is CASSVVGTGSDEQYF.

The chain links TRBV7-2 to TRBJ2-7, with a tentative D call TRBD1 (7 bases). From germline, CDR1 is SGHTA and CDR2 FQGNSA. The V end was cut by 5 bases, the J end by 4 bases, with 18 bases between. There are 15 residues in the CDR3. The CDR3 loop reads CASSPSGGQSYEQYF. In nucleotides, the CDR3 is TGTGCCAGCAGCCCCTCCGGGGGACAGTCATACGAGCAGTACTTC.

The chain is built from TRBV3-1 (or the pseudogene TRBV3-2) and TRBJ2-2, with D unresolved. The CDR3 spans 14 residues. Looked up from germline, CDR1 is LGHDT and CDR2 is YNNKEL (reference sequence). Trimming took off 1 base at V and 7 bases at J, with 10 bases between the two ends. CDR3 in DNA: TGTGCCAGCAGCCAAGTCGCGTCCAACGGGGAGCTGTTTTTT. Amino acid sequence: CASSQVASNGELFF.

This clone was recorded only once. J is TRBJ2-1 and V is TRBV11-3; TRBD2 matches at 7 bases. The CDR3 loop spans 16 amino acids. The germline gives CDR1 SGHNT, CDR2 YENEEA. The V and J ends lost 5 bases and 0 bases, in that order; junction bases with no gene match: 7. The CDR3 DNA reads as TGTGCCAGCAGCCCTCAAGCGGGAATCTCCTACAATGAGCAGTTCTTC. Its translation: CASSPQAGISYNEQFF.

This clone showed up just a few times. The chain uses TRBV18 and TRBJ2-2; D is undetermined. The CDR3 totals 13 residues. Trimming left V 3 bases short and J 4 bases short, with 6 bases between. The germline V gene encodes CDR1 KGHSH and CDR2 LQKENI. CDR3: CASSPVATGELFF. The DNA of the CDR3 is TGTGCCAGCTCACCGGTGGCCACCGGGGAGCTGTTTTTT.

This chain links TRBV11-2 with TRBJ1-1, with D tentatively TRBD1 (5 bases). With 2 bases removed from V and 1 base from J, the gap between germline ends came to 5 bases. Germline V gene sequence: CDR1 SGHAT, CDR2 FQNNGV. The CDR3 runs 13 residues. The CDR3 is CASSLRGNTEAFF. The CDR3 nucleotides are TGTGCCAGCAGCTTAAGGGGGAACACTGAAGCTTTCTTT.

The V and J genes are TRBV6-5 and TRBJ1-2, with TRBD1 matching 8 bases. Trimming at V came to 7 bases and at J to 2 bases, leaving 6 bases not matched to a gene. The CDR3 runs 14 residues. From germline, CDR1 is MNHEY and CDR2 SVGAGI. The CDR3 nucleotides read TGTGCCAGCAAATTGGCAGGGGGCAACTATGGCTACACCTTC. This encodes CASKLAGGNYGYTF.

This clone was seen a single time. The chain uses TRBV5-1 and TRBJ2-1, with 12 bases that match TRBD2. V dropped 4 bases and J dropped 8; count of bases not matched to a gene: 7. The germline gives CDR1 SGHRS, CDR2 YFSETQ. This CDR3 contains 15 residues. CDR3 in amino acids: CASSLTSGGLDEQFF. The DNA of the CDR3 is TGCGCCAGCAGCCTTACTAGCGGGGGGTTAGATGAGCAGTTCTTC.

The V gene is TRBV10-3, the J gene TRBJ1-6; 7 bases agree with TRBD1. The V and J ends lost 10 bases and 0 bases, in that order; junction bases with no gene match: 9. The CDR3 has 16 amino acids. Germline values: CDR1 ENHRY, CDR2 SYGVKD. In nucleotides, the CDR3 is TGTGCCACCCGGACAGGCCAACTCTCCTATAATTCACCCCTCCACTTT. Protein sequence: CATRTGQLSYNSPLHF.